The 2 T cell receptor beta chains reported below all come from one sample, sequenced in a study of shared clonotypes between healthy human individuals. Sequenced by immunoSEQ multiplex PCR; TCRdb stores in-frame clones only, minus some. The data show some 1,100,000 clones, with about 80% seen just once and 0.4% to 0.55% held by the top ten. Sequencing input: memory CD4+ T cells from PBMCs. Subset: CD45RA-negative fraction. These receptors came from a man in his late teens or twenties in good health. Some clones in this sample may be carry-over from other donors' samples.

The chain links TRBV25-1 to TRBJ1-1; D call uncertain. Germline V lookup: CDR1 MGHDK, CDR2 SYGVNS. The length of the CDR3 is 15 residues. V lost 4 bases and J 1 base, leaving 13 bases between the germline ends. The CDR3, as DNA: TGTGCCAGCAGTGTGGACGCCCCGGGGAACACTGAAGCTTTCTTT. Translation gives CASSVDAPGNTEAFF.

The chain combines TRBV7-9 with TRBJ1-1; D gene uncertain. The germline gives CDR1 SEHNR, CDR2 FQNEAQ (reference sequence). Deletions cut 0 bases from V and 9 bases from J, with 11 bases between. CDR3 length: 13 amino acids. This CDR3 reads CASSLAAAAQAFF. CDR3 DNA: TGTGCCAGCAGCTTAGCGGCGGCGGCACAAGCTTTCTTT.